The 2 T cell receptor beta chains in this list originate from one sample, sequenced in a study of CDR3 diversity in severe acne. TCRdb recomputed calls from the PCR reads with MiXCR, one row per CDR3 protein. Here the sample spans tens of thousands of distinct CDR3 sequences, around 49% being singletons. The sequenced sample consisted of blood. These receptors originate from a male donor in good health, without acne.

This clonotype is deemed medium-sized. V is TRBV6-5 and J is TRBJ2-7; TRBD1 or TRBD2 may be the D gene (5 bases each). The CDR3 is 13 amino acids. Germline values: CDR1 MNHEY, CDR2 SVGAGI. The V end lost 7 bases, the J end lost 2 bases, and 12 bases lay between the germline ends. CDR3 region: CASTRDVPYEQYF. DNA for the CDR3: TGTGCCAGCACCCGGGACGTTCCCTACGAGCAGTACTTC.

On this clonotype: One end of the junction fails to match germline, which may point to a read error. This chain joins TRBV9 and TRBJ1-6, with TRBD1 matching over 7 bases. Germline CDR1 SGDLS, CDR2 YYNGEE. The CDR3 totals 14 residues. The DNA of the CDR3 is TGTACCAGCAGTGTAGGACAGGAGAATTCACCCCTCCACTTT. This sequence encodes CTSSVGQENSPLHF.